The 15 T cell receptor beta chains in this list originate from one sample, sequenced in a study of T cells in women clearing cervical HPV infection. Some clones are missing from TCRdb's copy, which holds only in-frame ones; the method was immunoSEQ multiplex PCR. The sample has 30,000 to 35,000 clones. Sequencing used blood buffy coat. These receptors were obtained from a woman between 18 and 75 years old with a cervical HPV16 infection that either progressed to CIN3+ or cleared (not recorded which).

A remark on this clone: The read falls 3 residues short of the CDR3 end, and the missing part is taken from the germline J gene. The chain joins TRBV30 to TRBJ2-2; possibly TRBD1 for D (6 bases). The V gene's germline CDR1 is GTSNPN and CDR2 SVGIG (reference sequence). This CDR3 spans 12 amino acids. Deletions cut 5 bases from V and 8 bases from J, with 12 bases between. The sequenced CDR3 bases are TGTGCCTGGGACAGGCCCCTGGGGGAG. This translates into CAWDRPLGE. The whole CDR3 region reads CAWDRPLGELFF.

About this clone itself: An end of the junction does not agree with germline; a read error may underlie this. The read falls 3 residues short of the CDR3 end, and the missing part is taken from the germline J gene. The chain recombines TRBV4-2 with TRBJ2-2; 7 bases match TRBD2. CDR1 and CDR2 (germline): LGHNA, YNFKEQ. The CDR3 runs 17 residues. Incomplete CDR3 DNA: TGCGCCAGCAGCCAAGAGTTGCGGGGGTTGGGCACCGGGGAG. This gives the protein CASSQELRGLGTGE. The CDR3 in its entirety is CASSQELRGLGTGELFF.

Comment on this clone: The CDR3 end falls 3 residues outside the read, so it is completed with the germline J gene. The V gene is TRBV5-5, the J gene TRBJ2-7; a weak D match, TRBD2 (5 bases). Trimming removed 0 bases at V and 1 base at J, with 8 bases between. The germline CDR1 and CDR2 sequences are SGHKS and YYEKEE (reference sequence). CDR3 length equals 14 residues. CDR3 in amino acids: CASSLARGSYEQYF. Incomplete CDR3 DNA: TGTGCCAGCAGCTTGGCCCGGGGATCCTACGAG.

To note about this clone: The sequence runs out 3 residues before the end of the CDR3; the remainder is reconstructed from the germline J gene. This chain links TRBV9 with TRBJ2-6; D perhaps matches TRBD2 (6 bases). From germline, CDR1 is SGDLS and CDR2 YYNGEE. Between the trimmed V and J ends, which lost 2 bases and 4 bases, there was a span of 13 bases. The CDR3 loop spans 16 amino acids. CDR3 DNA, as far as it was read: TGTGCCAGCAGCGTTAGCGGCGGGACCGGGGCCAACGTC. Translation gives CASSVSGGTGANV. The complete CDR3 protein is CASSVSGGTGANVLTF.

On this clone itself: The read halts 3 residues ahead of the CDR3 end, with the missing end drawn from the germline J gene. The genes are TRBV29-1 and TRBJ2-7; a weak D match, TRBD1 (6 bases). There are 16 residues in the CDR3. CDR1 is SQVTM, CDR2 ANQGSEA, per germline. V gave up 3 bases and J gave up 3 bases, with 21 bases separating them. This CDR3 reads CSVDVDRTGDIYEQYF. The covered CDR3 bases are TGCAGCGTTGACGTTGACAGGACCGGCGACATCTACGAG.

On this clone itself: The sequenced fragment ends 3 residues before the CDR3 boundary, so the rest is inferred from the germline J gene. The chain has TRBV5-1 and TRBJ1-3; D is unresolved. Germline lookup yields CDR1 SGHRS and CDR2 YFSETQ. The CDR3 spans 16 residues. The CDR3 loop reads CATTPTGSTSTGEIYF. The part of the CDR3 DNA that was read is TGCGCCACCACCCCGACGGGGTCTACTTCCACCGGGGAG.

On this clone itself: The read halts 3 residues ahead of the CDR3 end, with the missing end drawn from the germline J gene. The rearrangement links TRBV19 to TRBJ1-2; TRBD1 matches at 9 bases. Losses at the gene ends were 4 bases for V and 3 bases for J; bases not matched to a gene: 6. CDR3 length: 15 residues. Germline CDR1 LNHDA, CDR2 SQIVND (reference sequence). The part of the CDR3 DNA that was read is TGTGCCAGTAGTACTTACAGGGGGCAGGACTATGGC. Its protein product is CASSTYRGQDYG. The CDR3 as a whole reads CASSTYRGQDYGYTF.

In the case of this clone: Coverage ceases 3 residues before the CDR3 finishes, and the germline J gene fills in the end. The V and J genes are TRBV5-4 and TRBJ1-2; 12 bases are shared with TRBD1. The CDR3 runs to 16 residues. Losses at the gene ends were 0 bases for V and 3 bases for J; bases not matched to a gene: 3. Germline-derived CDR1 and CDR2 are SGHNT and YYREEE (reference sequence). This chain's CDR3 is CASSLGGQGADYGYTF. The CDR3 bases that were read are TGTGCCAGCAGCTTGGGGGGACAGGGGGCGGACTATGGC.

The CDR3 protein is CASSPGTSGNEQFF. The sequenced CDR3 bases are TGTGCCAGCAGTCCCGGGACTAGCGGAAATGAG. This chain uses TRBV6-4 with TRBJ2-1; TRBD2 matches 11 bases. Read coverage stops 3 residues before the CDR3 terminus; the germline J gene supplies the remainder. Per the germline V gene, CDR1 is MRHNA and CDR2 is SNTAGT. There are 14 residues in the CDR3. The junction had 4 bases not matched to a gene; V was cut back by 5 bases and J by 7 bases.

The CDR3: CAWSRYAGGTDTQYF. CDR3 DNA, as far as it was read: TGTGCCTGGAGTCGTTACGCGGGAGGAACAGATACG. The rearrangement joins TRBV30 to TRBJ2-3; 8 bases line up with TRBD2. The sequenced fragment ends 3 residues before the CDR3 boundary, so the rest is inferred from the germline J gene. The V gene end was trimmed by 2 bases and the J gene end by 3 bases; junction bases not matched to a gene: 7. This CDR3 is built from 15 residues. Germline V lookup: CDR1 GTSNPN, CDR2 SVGIG (reference sequence).

The sequenced CDR3 bases are TGTGCCAGCAGTGAATCTTGGACAGGGGCCTACGAG. Residues: CASSESWTGAYE. The entire CDR3 is CASSESWTGAYEQYF. J is TRBJ2-7 and V is TRBV6-1, with 9 positions matching TRBD1. The read ends 3 residues before the CDR3 terminus; that terminus is restored from the germline J gene. Germline CDR1 MNHNS, CDR2 SASEGT. The CDR3 spans 15 residues. J gave up 2 bases and V 2 bases, and 4 bases lay outside the gene matches.

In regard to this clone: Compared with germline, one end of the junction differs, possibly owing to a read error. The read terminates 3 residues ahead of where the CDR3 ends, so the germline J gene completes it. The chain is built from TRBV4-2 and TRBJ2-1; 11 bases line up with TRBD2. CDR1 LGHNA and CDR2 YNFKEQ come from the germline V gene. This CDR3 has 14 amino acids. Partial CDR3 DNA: TGCGCCAGCAGCCAGGTAGCGGGAGGGGATGAG. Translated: CASSQVAGGDE. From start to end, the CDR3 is CASSQVAGGDEQFF.

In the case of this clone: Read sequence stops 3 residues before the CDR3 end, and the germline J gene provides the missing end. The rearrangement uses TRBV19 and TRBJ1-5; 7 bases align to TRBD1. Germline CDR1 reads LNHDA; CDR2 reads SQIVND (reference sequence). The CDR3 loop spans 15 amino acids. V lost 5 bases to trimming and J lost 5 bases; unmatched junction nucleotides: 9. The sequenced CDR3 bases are TGTGCCAGTAGTTCCGGGACAGCACTCTATCAGCCC. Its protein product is CASSSGTALYQP. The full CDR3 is CASSSGTALYQPQHF.

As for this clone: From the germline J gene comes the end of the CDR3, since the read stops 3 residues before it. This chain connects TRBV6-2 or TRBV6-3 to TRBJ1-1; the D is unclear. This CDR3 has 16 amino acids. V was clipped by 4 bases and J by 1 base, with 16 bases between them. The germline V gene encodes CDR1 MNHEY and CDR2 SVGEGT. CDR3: CASSFGFGLKNTEAFF. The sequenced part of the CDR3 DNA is TGTGCCAGCAGTTTTGGTTTTGGGCTTAAGAACACTGAA.

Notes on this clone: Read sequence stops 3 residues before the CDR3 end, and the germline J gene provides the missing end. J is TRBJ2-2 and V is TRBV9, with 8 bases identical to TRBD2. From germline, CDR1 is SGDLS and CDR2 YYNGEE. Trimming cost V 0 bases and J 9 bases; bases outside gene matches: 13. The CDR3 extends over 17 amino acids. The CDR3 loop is CASSVVVAGPSSRELFF. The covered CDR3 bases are TGTGCCAGCAGCGTAGTGGTAGCGGGGCCCAGTAGCAGGGAG.